These T cell receptor beta chains were read from a single sample in a study of CD8+ T cells in alopecia areata. Using immunoSEQ multiplex PCR, the repertoire was profiled, and TCRdb retains in-frame clones only, with some absent. Of approximately 210,000 clones in the sample, approximately 40% were seen once. The material was CD4+ T cells sorted from blood, obtained around week 36, from a patient treated with tofacitinib. The receptor set was obtained from a human donor with alopecia areata. The CDR3 runs from the conserved cysteine through the conserved F or W.

V,J,CDR3
TRBV10-2,TRBJ2-7,CASSAKRDTEQYF
TRBV11-1,TRBJ2-1,CASSPQTSGRLNEQFF
TRBV18,TRBJ1-2,CASSPSRGNYGYTF
TRBV7-9,TRBJ2-1,CASSSNSFVAQRQFF
TRBV7-2,TRBJ2-3,CASSLARTDTQYF
TRBV6-1,TRBJ2-2,CASKGPNTGELFF
TRBV29-1,TRBJ1-4,CSAGSATNEKLFF
TRBV4-3,TRBJ2-1,CASSQSPPHEQFF
TRBV30,TRBJ2-1,CAWSVGERSYNEQFF
TRBV30,TRBJ1-2,CAWRGPGTNYGYTF
TRBV2,TRBJ2-3,CASSRRGRGDTQYF
TRBV25-1,TRBJ1-4,CASSAGTVNEKLFF
TRBV5-6,TRBJ1-5,CASSLAGVYNQPQHF
TRBV9,TRBJ2-5,CASSVVGTAKETQYF
TRBV4-3,TRBJ1-2,CASSQVALGGARGYTF
TRBV4-2,TRBJ2-7,CASSPPSRSASYEQYF
TRBV2,TRBJ2-6,CASIGRSGANVLTF
TRBV4-2,TRBJ1-5,CASSQVRGGQPQHF
TRBV2,TRBJ2-7,CASLAEPTYEQYF
TRBV4-3,TRBJ2-3,CASSQASGMSVDTQYF
TRBV19,TRBJ1-5,CASSPGYGNQPQHF
TRBV7-2,TRBJ2-1,CASSSVVSYNEQFF
TRBV10-3,TRBJ2-1,CAIKGGVAGGYNEQFF
TRBV7-2,TRBJ2-5,CASSTPGGTETQYF
TRBV4-2,TRBJ2-7,CASSRPSGTPYEQYF
TRBV5-1,TRBJ2-5,CASSSDRAVETQYF
TRBV2,TRBJ1-5,CASSDRGKEQPQHF
TRBV4-3,TRBJ2-4,CASSQDIAGSLKNIQYF
TRBV6-1,TRBJ1-1,CASRREGNTEAFF
TRBV7-2,TRBJ1-3,CASSPAGRAGNTIYF
TRBV5-1,TRBJ2-7,CASRGEQYF
TRBV27,TRBJ2-7,CASTQGSPYEQYF
TRBV6-5,TRBJ1-1,CASSYGTGASEAFF
TRBV5-1,TRBJ2-1,CASSFSGRPLSSYNEQFF
TRBV6-5,TRBJ2-7,CASSYSGPHEQYF
TRBV7-2,TRBJ2-7,CASSLVPSGSYEQYF
TRBV9,TRBJ1-1,CASSPRTGGSTEAFF
TRBV11-2,TRBJ1-4,CASSPGGGRSEKLFF
TRBV29-1,TRBJ2-1,CSVGRMRGEQFF
TRBV4-3,TRBJ1-1,CASSARRMATEAFF
TRBV6-6,TRBJ2-2,CAISREGDTGELFF
TRBV5-5,TRBJ1-1,CASSLAPSQNTEAFF
TRBV28,TRBJ2-4,CASSRQGAKNIQYF
TRBV18,TRBJ2-3,CASTPIRGPLSTDTQYF
TRBV7-9,TRBJ1-1,CASSGYMNTEAFF
TRBV6-6,TRBJ2-7,CASSSVGTSGIYEQYF
TRBV10-3,TRBJ2-6,CAIKDGVSGANVLTF
TRBV19,TRBJ1-1,CASNVDRVNTEAFF
TRBV9,TRBJ2-3,CASSVEATRGDRTDTQYF
TRBV29-1,TRBJ2-1,CSVVVGTSYNEQFF
TRBV5-1,TRBJ2-7,CASSLAGNEQYF
TRBV20-1,TRBJ1-1,CSAGRGFAFF
TRBV13,TRBJ2-7,CASSLSVGGRSYEQYF
TRBV7-3,TRBJ2-3,CASSLVGTSPADTQYF
TRBV4-3,TRBJ2-1,CASSQVGRERNEQFF